The entry below describes one TCR beta chain. Antigen unknown. This CDR3 region has 15 residues. Germline V gives CDR1 SGDLS, CDR2 YYNGEE. The V and J ends lost 1 base and 6 bases respectively, with 15 bases between them. Heparinised blood was drawn once per donor, averaging about 116 mL. Isolation of CD4+ naive, central memory, regulatory and stem cell-like memory cells was achieved by sorting via CD45RO/CCR7/CD25/CD127/CD95/CD27. Expressed TCRB transcripts got sequenced, as all isolated RNA was reverse transcribed. Profiled with immunoSEQ multiplex PCR; TCRdb holds only in-frame clones, not every one. The sample contains about 160,000 clones, about a tenth of which appear only once. This sample is part of a study of beta chain features in type 1 diabetes. Study-level points and caveats: Across all four CD4+ subsets, people with type 1 diabetes showed modestly shorter TCRB CDR3s. Insertion counts at VDJ junctions were lower in type 1 diabetes patients, who also showed more deletions there. TCRB repertoires of naive, central memory and Treg cells appeared more similar among patients than among healthy donors.

Sample: central memory CD4+ T cells from blood. The chain uses TRBV9 and TRBJ2-3; D remains ambiguous. The sequence came from a man aged 25-40 years with type 1 diabetes. DNA for the CDR3: TGTGCCAGCAGCGTATCAACCACCCACACGGATACGCAGTATTTT. Translation: CASSVSTTHTDTQYF.